The 7 T cell receptor beta chains listed next were all sequenced from one sample in a study of CD8+ T cells in alopecia areata. Described treatment: oral pan-JAK inhibitor, 5-10 mg twice daily. As the sequencing template, cDNA was produced by extracting RNA and reverse transcribing it. Clones were read by immunoSEQ multiplex PCR, and TCRdb kept only the in-frame ones, dropping some. Among approximately 180,000 clones listed, 40% to 65% were seen once. The starting material was CD8+ T cells sorted from blood, obtained at week 24, from a patient treated with tofacitinib. The receptors come from a human donor with alopecia areata.

This clone was detected a few times. This rearrangement joins TRBV11-2 to TRBJ2-3; D is undetermined. V dropped 1 base and J dropped 4 bases, with 6 bases sitting between them. CDR1 is SGHAT and CDR2 is FQNNGV in the germline V gene. CDR3 length equals 13 residues. As DNA, the CDR3 is TGTGCCAGCAGCTTAGGCAGACCAGATACGCAGTATTTT. It is translated as CASSLGRPDTQYF.

In this sample, this clone turned up a few times. This chain links TRBV4-3 with TRBJ2-7, with D perhaps assigned TRBD1 or TRBD2 (5 bases each). V was clipped by 1 base and J by 4 bases, with 17 bases between them. The CDR3 contains 16 residues. Germline CDR1 LGHNA, CDR2 YSLEER. The DNA of the CDR3 is TGCGCCAGCAGCCAAGGAGGAGGTGGGGCTGGGTACGAGCAGTACTTC. Amino acids: CASSQGGGGAGYEQYF.

In this sample, this clone turned up a few times. The V call is TRBV7-8, the J call TRBJ2-7, with 7 positions matching TRBD1. CDR3 length: 13 residues. V lost 5 bases, J lost 3 bases, and 4 bases stayed unmatched. Germline CDR1 SGHVS, CDR2 FQNEAQ. The DNA of the CDR3 is TGTGCCAGCAGCCGGGGACAGATCTACGAGCAGTACTTC. Its protein product is CASSRGQIYEQYF.

This rearrangement joins TRBV7-6 to TRBJ2-5, with TRBD1 matching 10 bases. The CDR3 consists of 15 residues. V gave up 2 bases and J gave up 5 bases; unmatched junction bases: 5. Germline assignment: CDR1 SGHVS and CDR2 FNYEAQ. This chain's CDR3 is CASSLPGQGFETQYF. The CDR3 DNA sequence: TGTGCCAGCAGCTTACCGGGACAGGGGTTCGAGACCCAGTACTTC. Variable domain in full (rest from reference TRBV7-6 and TRBJ2-5): GAGVSQSPRYKVTKRGQDVALRCDPISGHVSLYWYRQALGQGPEFLTYFNYEAQQDKSGLPNDRFSAERPEGSISTLTIQRTEQRDSAMYRCASSLPGQGFETQYFGPGTRLLVL.

The rearrangement uses TRBV30 and TRBJ1-2; D ambiguous. The V gene's germline CDR1 is GTSNPN and CDR2 SVGIG (reference sequence). The CDR3 extends over 11 amino acids. Trimming took off 8 bases at V and 7 bases at J, with 14 bases between the two ends. The CDR3 region is CALHVGIGYTF. The CDR3 region has the DNA TGTGCCCTACATGTGGGGATTGGCTACACCTTC.

This clone has just a few counts. The V and J genes are TRBV14 and TRBJ1-4; D call uncertain. V was cut by 2 bases and J by 0 bases, with 4 bases left in between. Germline assignment: CDR1 SGHDN and CDR2 FVKESK. This CDR3 contains 14 residues. This chain's CDR3 is CASSQLATNEKLFF. CDR3 DNA: TGTGCCAGCAGCCAACTCGCAACTAATGAAAAACTGTTTTTT.

The chain uses TRBV30 and TRBJ2-3; 9 bases are a match to TRBD1. Germline V CDR1 and CDR2: GTSNPN, SVGIG (reference sequence). This CDR3 is 14 amino acids long. V was pared by 2 bases and J by 4 bases, with 4 bases of the junction left unmatched. In DNA, the CDR3 is TGTGCCTGGAGTTGGGGACAGGGTCCAGATACGCAGTATTTT. Protein: CAWSWGQGPDTQYF.